This is a list of T cell receptor beta chains from one sample in a study of shared clonotypes between healthy human individuals. The table came from immunoSEQ multiplex PCR; TCRdb's copy has only in-frame clones and leaves some out. The sample includes over a million clones, about 96% seen only once; the top ten take more than 0.9%. Sample: naive CD4+ T cells sorted from blood. All receptors derive from a young man in good health. CDR3s include the opening cysteine and the closing phenylalanine or tryptophan. The order of the fields is V gene, clone size, J gene, D gene, CDR3 DNA, CDR3 protein. A D gene is named only where the DNA matches it firmly. Not all rows give a size; the values are once, few, many and, for expanded clones, a class.

v_call: TRBV10-3
clone_size: NA
j_call: TRBJ2-1
d_call: TRBD1
cdr3_nt: TGTGCCATCAGTGGACCGGGACAGGGCTACAATGAGCAGTTCTTC
cdr3_aa: CAISGPGQGYNEQFF

v_call: TRBV5-6
clone_size: NA
j_call: TRBJ2-6
d_call: NA
cdr3_nt: TGTGCCAGCAGCACCGTCTCTGGGGCCAACGTCCTGACTTTC
cdr3_aa: CASSTVSGANVLTF

v_call: TRBV27
clone_size: NA
j_call: TRBJ2-2
d_call: TRBD1
cdr3_nt: TGTGCCAGCAGTAAACCGGGACAGGGGGCGCCCGGGGAGCTGTTTTTT
cdr3_aa: CASSKPGQGAPGELFF

v_call: TRBV7-9
clone_size: NA
j_call: TRBJ2-2
d_call: NA
cdr3_nt: TGTGCCAGCAGCCTATCGTTATTGACAGGGAACACCGGGGAGCTGTTTTTT
cdr3_aa: CASSLSLLTGNTGELFF

v_call: TRBV10-3
clone_size: NA
j_call: TRBJ2-1
d_call: NA
cdr3_nt: TGTGCCACCGGGACGGGGGCTTTGCAGTTCTTC
cdr3_aa: CATGTGALQFF

v_call: TRBV5-6
clone_size: once
j_call: TRBJ2-5
d_call: NA
cdr3_nt: TGTGCCAGCAGCTTGGGATTAATTGGGGGGTCAGAGACCCAGTACTTC
cdr3_aa: CASSLGLIGGSETQYF

v_call: TRBV9
clone_size: NA
j_call: TRBJ1-2
d_call: NA
cdr3_nt: TGTGCCAGCAGCGTAGTTATGGGGGCTGACTATGGCTACACCTTC
cdr3_aa: CASSVVMGADYGYTF

v_call: TRBV7-9
clone_size: once
j_call: TRBJ2-3
d_call: NA
cdr3_nt: TGTGCCAGCAGCTTAGCCGGGACTACAGATACGCAGTATTTT
cdr3_aa: CASSLAGTTDTQYF

v_call: TRBV7-9
clone_size: NA
j_call: TRBJ2-3
d_call: NA
cdr3_nt: TGTGCCAGCAGCTCAACAGGTTGGACCTTAACAGAGTATTTT
cdr3_aa: CASSSTGWTLTEYF

v_call: TRBV6-1
clone_size: NA
j_call: TRBJ2-1
d_call: NA
cdr3_nt: TGTGCCAGCAGTGAAAGGCGAGCTTGGGATAATGAGCAGTTCTTC
cdr3_aa: CASSERRAWDNEQFF

v_call: TRBV29-1
clone_size: NA
j_call: TRBJ2-1
d_call: TRBD2
cdr3_nt: TGCAGCGTCGCTGGGACTAGCCAGTTCTTC
cdr3_aa: CSVAGTSQFF

v_call: TRBV11-1
clone_size: NA
j_call: TRBJ2-7
d_call: TRBD1
cdr3_nt: TGTGCCAGCAGCTTCCGGGACAGGGGCTCCTACGAGCAGTACTTC
cdr3_aa: CASSFRDRGSYEQYF

v_call: TRBV29-1
clone_size: once
j_call: TRBJ1-1
d_call: NA
cdr3_nt: TGCAGCGCAAGACAGAGAGATTACACTGAAGCTTTCTTT
cdr3_aa: CSARQRDYTEAFF

v_call: TRBV2
clone_size: NA
j_call: TRBJ2-5
d_call: NA
cdr3_nt: TGTGCCAGCAGTGAACGTACCTTTCTGTACTTC
cdr3_aa: CASSERTFLYF

v_call: TRBV27
clone_size: NA
j_call: TRBJ1-2
d_call: NA
cdr3_nt: TGTGCCAGCAGTTCCCGACGGGAGATCAACTATGGCTACACCTTC
cdr3_aa: CASSSRREINYGYTF

v_call: TRBV9
clone_size: NA
j_call: TRBJ1-3
d_call: NA
cdr3_nt: TGTGCCAGCAGTAGTGGGATCAACACCATATATTTT
cdr3_aa: CASSSGINTIYF

v_call: TRBV7-9
clone_size: NA
j_call: TRBJ2-1
d_call: TRBD2
cdr3_nt: TGTGCCAGCAGCCTAAACCCGGGACTAGGCCACTACAATGAGCAGTTCTTC
cdr3_aa: CASSLNPGLGHYNEQFF

v_call: TRBV6-1
clone_size: once
j_call: TRBJ2-1
d_call: NA
cdr3_nt: TGTGCCAGCAGTGAGGCTTACAATGAGCAGTTCTTC
cdr3_aa: CASSEAYNEQFF

v_call: TRBV11-2
clone_size: few
j_call: TRBJ2-7
d_call: NA
cdr3_nt: TGTGCCAGCAGCTTAGCCTCGGGACTTCACTACGAGCAGTACTTC
cdr3_aa: CASSLASGLHYEQYF

v_call: TRBV5-1
clone_size: NA
j_call: TRBJ2-2
d_call: NA
cdr3_nt: TGCGCCAGCAGCCTTGGGGCGGGGAGGACCGGGGAGCTGTTTTTT
cdr3_aa: CASSLGAGRTGELFF

v_call: TRBV7-5
clone_size: NA
j_call: TRBJ2-1
d_call: NA
cdr3_nt: TGTGTCAGAAGCTTAACAGGGGGACCCTTCTACAATGAGCAGTTCTTC
cdr3_aa: CVRSLTGGPFYNEQFF

v_call: TRBV9
clone_size: NA
j_call: TRBJ2-3
d_call: NA
cdr3_nt: TGTGCCAGCAGCACGCAACACAGGGTCCACACTAGCACAGATACGCAGTATTTT
cdr3_aa: CASSTQHRVHTSTDTQYF

v_call: TRBV7-9
clone_size: NA
j_call: TRBJ2-1
d_call: NA
cdr3_nt: TGTGCCAGCAGCCATTCCGGGACGATTAATGAGCAGTTCTTC
cdr3_aa: CASSHSGTINEQFF

v_call: TRBV7-9
clone_size: NA
j_call: TRBJ2-7
d_call: TRBD2
cdr3_nt: TGTGCCAGCAGCAGTAGCGGGAGATCCTCCTACGAGCAGTACTTC
cdr3_aa: CASSSSGRSSYEQYF

v_call: TRBV6-1
clone_size: NA
j_call: TRBJ1-1
d_call: NA
cdr3_nt: TGTGCCAGCGGACTTCGCGGCGGGGAGAACACTGAAGCTTTCTTT
cdr3_aa: CASGLRGGENTEAFF

v_call: TRBV29-1
clone_size: NA
j_call: TRBJ2-3
d_call: TRBD1
cdr3_nt: TGCAGCGTTGGGACAGGGACCCGCACAGATACGCAGTATTTT
cdr3_aa: CSVGTGTRTDTQYF

v_call: TRBV6-4
clone_size: NA
j_call: TRBJ2-5
d_call: NA
cdr3_nt: TGTGCCAGCAGTCTCCGGGACGACCAAGAGACCCAGTACTTC
cdr3_aa: CASSLRDDQETQYF

v_call: TRBV5-1
clone_size: NA
j_call: TRBJ1-2
d_call: NA
cdr3_nt: TGCGCCAGCAGCTTGGCAGAGGAAATTGGCTACACCTTC
cdr3_aa: CASSLAEEIGYTF

v_call: TRBV9
clone_size: NA
j_call: TRBJ1-5
d_call: NA
cdr3_nt: TGTGCCAGCAGCGTATCGGGAGTTGGTAATCAGCCCCAGCATTTT
cdr3_aa: CASSVSGVGNQPQHF

v_call: TRBV7-8
clone_size: once
j_call: TRBJ1-3
d_call: NA
cdr3_nt: TGTGCCAGCAGCCAACCAGCCAGGGATCTTACTGGAAACACCATATATTTT
cdr3_aa: CASSQPARDLTGNTIYF

v_call: TRBV5-1
clone_size: NA
j_call: TRBJ2-1
d_call: TRBD1
cdr3_nt: TGCGCCAGCAGCTTTCGTCCCACGGGACAGTTATACAATGAGCAGTTCTTC
cdr3_aa: CASSFRPTGQLYNEQFF

v_call: TRBV4-2
clone_size: NA
j_call: TRBJ2-7
d_call: NA
cdr3_nt: TGTGCCAGCAGCCAAGGACGTAGTATGACAACTCTAACCTACGAGCAGTACTTC
cdr3_aa: CASSQGRSMTTLTYEQYF

v_call: TRBV9
clone_size: once
j_call: TRBJ2-3
d_call: NA
cdr3_nt: TGTGCCAGCAGCGTAGTTGCGGACACAGATACGCAGTATTTT
cdr3_aa: CASSVVADTDTQYF

v_call: TRBV10-3
clone_size: NA
j_call: TRBJ2-5
d_call: TRBD2
cdr3_nt: TGTGCCATCAGGAGTGCTAGCGGGAGGATGGGAGAGACCCAGTACTTC
cdr3_aa: CAIRSASGRMGETQYF

v_call: TRBV11-3
clone_size: NA
j_call: TRBJ2-2
d_call: TRBD1
cdr3_nt: TGTGCCAGCAGCACCAGACAGGGGGCCGCGAACACCGGGGAGCTGTTTTTT
cdr3_aa: CASSTRQGAANTGELFF

v_call: TRBV6-6
clone_size: NA
j_call: TRBJ1-1
d_call: NA
cdr3_nt: TGTGCCAGCAGTTACTCCCCGGACCTCAACACTGAAGCTTTCTTT
cdr3_aa: CASSYSPDLNTEAFF

v_call: TRBV7-9
clone_size: NA
j_call: TRBJ1-5
d_call: TRBD1
cdr3_nt: TGTGCCAGCAGCTTAGAACAGGGGGAAAATCAGCCCCAGCATTTT
cdr3_aa: CASSLEQGENQPQHF

v_call: TRBV5-6
clone_size: once
j_call: TRBJ1-3
d_call: NA
cdr3_nt: TGTGCCAGCAGCGGGGGACCCGGAGGAAACACCATATATTTT
cdr3_aa: CASSGGPGGNTIYF

v_call: TRBV9
clone_size: once
j_call: TRBJ1-1
d_call: NA
cdr3_nt: TGTGCCAGCAGCGTAGGAGTACCGGCGAACACTGAAGCTTTCTTT
cdr3_aa: CASSVGVPANTEAFF

v_call: TRBV4-2
clone_size: NA
j_call: TRBJ2-3
d_call: NA
cdr3_nt: TGTGCCAGCAGCCAAGATGGTCCGATCACAGATACGCAGTATTTT
cdr3_aa: CASSQDGPITDTQYF

v_call: TRBV10-1
clone_size: once
j_call: TRBJ2-7
d_call: NA
cdr3_nt: TGCGCCAGCAGTCCGGGGCGCTTGGGAGAGCAGTACTTC
cdr3_aa: CASSPGRLGEQYF

v_call: TRBV28
clone_size: NA
j_call: TRBJ2-2
d_call: TRBD2
cdr3_nt: TGTGCCAGCAGTTCGCGGACTAGCGGGAGGTTCAACACCGGGGAGCTGTTTTTT
cdr3_aa: CASSSRTSGRFNTGELFF

v_call: TRBV29-1
clone_size: NA
j_call: TRBJ1-3
d_call: NA
cdr3_nt: TGCAGCGTTGAAAACCTTAGCGGACGGAGCTCTGGAAACACCATATATTTT
cdr3_aa: CSVENLSGRSSGNTIYF

v_call: TRBV5-1
clone_size: once
j_call: TRBJ2-5
d_call: TRBD1
cdr3_nt: TGCGCCAGCAGCTCCGGACAGGTCCAAGAGACCCAGTACTTC
cdr3_aa: CASSSGQVQETQYF

v_call: TRBV4-2
clone_size: NA
j_call: TRBJ2-7
d_call: NA
cdr3_nt: TGTGCCAGCAGACGCAGTGAGGGGGTCGACGAGCAGTACTTC
cdr3_aa: CASRRSEGVDEQYF

v_call: TRBV18
clone_size: NA
j_call: TRBJ2-7
d_call: NA
cdr3_nt: TGTGCCAGCTCACCAGACAGTCGCTACGAGCAGTACTTC
cdr3_aa: CASSPDSRYEQYF

v_call: TRBV18
clone_size: NA
j_call: TRBJ2-1
d_call: NA
cdr3_nt: TGTGCCAGCTCAGAATCCAGGGGGGATTTAGCTGAGCAGTTCTTC
cdr3_aa: CASSESRGDLAEQFF

v_call: TRBV30
clone_size: once
j_call: TRBJ1-1
d_call: NA
cdr3_nt: TGTGCCTGGAGTGTGGGGATGAACACTGAAGCTTTCTTT
cdr3_aa: CAWSVGMNTEAFF

v_call: TRBV5-1
clone_size: NA
j_call: TRBJ2-1
d_call: TRBD2
cdr3_nt: TGCGCCAGCAGCCTAGTTAGCGGGGGGAATGAGCAGTTCTTC
cdr3_aa: CASSLVSGGNEQFF

v_call: TRBV5-4
clone_size: NA
j_call: TRBJ2-7
d_call: NA
cdr3_nt: TGTGCCAGCCGGGGACCTTCCGAGCAGTACTTC
cdr3_aa: CASRGPSEQYF